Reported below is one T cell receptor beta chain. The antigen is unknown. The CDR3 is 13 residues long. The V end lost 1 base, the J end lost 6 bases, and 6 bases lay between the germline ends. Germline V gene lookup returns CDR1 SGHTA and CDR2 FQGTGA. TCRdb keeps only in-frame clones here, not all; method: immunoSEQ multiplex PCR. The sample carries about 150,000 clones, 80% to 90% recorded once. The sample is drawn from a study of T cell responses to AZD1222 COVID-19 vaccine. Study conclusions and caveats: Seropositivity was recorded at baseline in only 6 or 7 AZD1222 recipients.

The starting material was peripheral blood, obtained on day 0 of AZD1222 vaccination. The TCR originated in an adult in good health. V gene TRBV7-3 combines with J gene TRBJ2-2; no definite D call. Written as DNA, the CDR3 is TGTGCCAGCAGCTTAAGTTACTCCGGGGAGCTGTTTTTT. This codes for CASSLSYSGELFF.